These 13 T cell receptor beta chains came from one sample sequenced in a study of cytomegalovirus exposure and HLA in healthy donors. Use of 60 Vbeta and 13 Jbeta primers characterized the PCR. Data came from immunoSEQ multiplex PCR; TCRdb stores just in-frame clones and leaves some out. This sample has about 120,000 clones; roughly 75% occur once, and the top ten carry around 3%. The sequenced sample consisted of PBMCs. The receptors were gathered from a woman between 45 and 60 years old in good health and CMV-seronegative.

This chain uses TRBV7-2 with TRBJ2-3; 10 nucleotides align to TRBD1. The CDR3 spans 16 residues. The trim removed 2 bases at V and 3 bases at J, leaving 5 bases unmatched. The germline V gene has CDR1 SGHTA and CDR2 FQGNSA. The CDR3 loop reads CASSLQTGGVTDTQYF. CDR3 in DNA: TGTGCCAGCAGCTTACAGACAGGGGGCGTGACAGATACGCAGTATTTT.

The chain links TRBV28 to TRBJ2-2; 12 nucleotides align to TRBD2. Trimming at V came to 8 bases and at J to 6 bases, leaving 4 bases not matched to a gene. CDR1 MDHEN and CDR2 SYDVKM come from the germline V gene. This CDR3 comprises 14 residues. DNA for the CDR3: TGTGCCAGCTTGACTAGCGGGAGCCCCGGGGAGCTGTTTTTT. This translates into CASLTSGSPGELFF. The full variable domain, rest sourced from reference TRBV28 and TRBJ2-2, is DVKVTQSSRYLVKRTGEKVFLECVQDMDHENMFWYRQDPGLGLRLIYFSYDVKMKEKGDIPEGYSVSREKKERFSLILESASTNQTSMYLCASLTSGSPGELFFGEGSRLTVL.

The DNA for the CDR3 is TGTGCCAGCGCAGTTTACGGAGCGGGAGGGCCGTCCGAGCAGTACTTC. Encoded protein: CASAVYGAGGPSEQYF. V gene TRBV2 combines with J gene TRBJ2-7; 10 bases line up with TRBD2. CDR3 length equals 16 residues. The V and J ends lost 8 bases and 6 bases, in that order; junction bases with no gene match: 16. Germline CDR1 SNHLY, CDR2 FYNNEI.

The chain employs TRBV30 and TRBJ2-1; D may be TRBD1 (6 bases). The CDR3 is made up of 11 amino acids. Trimming took 5 bases from V and 8 from J, leaving 10 bases between them. Germline-derived CDR1 and CDR2 are GTSNPN and SVGIG (reference sequence). CDR3 region: CAWAGVYEQFF. DNA for the CDR3: TGTGCCTGGGCAGGGGTCTATGAGCAGTTCTTC.

V and J are TRBV18 and TRBJ1-4; D unclear. Trimming took off 3 bases at V and 4 bases at J, with 18 bases between the two ends. Germline-derived CDR1 and CDR2 are KGHSH and LQKENI. This CDR3 comprises 17 residues. In DNA, the CDR3 is TGTGCCAGCTCACCGATCACTTCGGTGGGCTATAATGAAAAACTGTTTTTT. Its protein product is CASSPITSVGYNEKLFF.

V is TRBV7-2 and J is TRBJ1-5, with TRBD1 matching over 11 bases. Germline lookup yields CDR1 SGHTA and CDR2 FQGNSA. V was clipped by 4 bases and J by 6 bases; unmatched bases: 5. CDR3 length equals 15 residues. CDR3 region: CASSSGQGAGQPQHF. As DNA, the CDR3 is TGTGCCAGCAGCTCCGGACAGGGGGCGGGTCAGCCCCAGCATTTT.

V gene TRBV6-4 combines with J gene TRBJ2-3; TRBD1 is a possible D gene (5 bases). CDR1 and CDR2 (germline): MRHNA, SNTAGT. V was clipped by 5 bases and J by 2 bases, with 11 bases between them. This CDR3 is 14 amino acids long. CDR3 in amino acids: CASSRETATDTQYF. CDR3 nucleotides: TGTGCCAGCAGTCGAGAGACAGCCACAGATACGCAGTATTTT.

The chain combines TRBV6-4 with TRBJ2-1, with 8 bases that match TRBD1. The CDR3 is made up of 16 amino acids. Per the germline V gene, CDR1 is MRHNA and CDR2 is SNTAGT. The ends lost 5 bases at V and 3 bases at J; junction bases unmatched: 9. CDR3 nucleotides: TGTGCCAGCAGTCCTGAATGGACAGGGAGCTACAATGAGCAGTTCTTC. Translation gives CASSPEWTGSYNEQFF.

Note on this clone: One junction end does not reproduce the germline sequence, and a read error may be involved. The CDR3 DNA reads as TGTTCCAGCAGCACCATGACAGGGCCCCTCGAGGAGACTGAAGCTTTCTTT. It yields the protein CSSSTMTGPLEETEAFF. The chain joins TRBV7-9 to TRBJ1-1; 7 bases match TRBD1. In germline, CDR1 is SEHNR, CDR2 FQNEAQ (reference sequence). The CDR3 sequence is 17 residues long.

This clone was found a few times. The chain links TRBV11-2 to TRBJ1-5; TRBD1 aligns across 7 bases. Germline trimming cut 3 bases from V and 6 bases from J; bases unmatched to any gene: 5. The CDR3 consists of 14 residues. Germline CDR1 SGHAT, CDR2 FQNNGV. The CDR3, as DNA: TGTGCCAGCAGCTTGGAGGGGGCGCGTCAGCCCCAGCATTTT. Its translation: CASSLEGARQPQHF.

The chain recombines TRBV27 with TRBJ2-3; TRBD1 is a possible D gene (6 bases). V lost 7 bases and J 2 bases, leaving 13 bases between the germline ends. This CDR3 has 14 residues. Per the germline V gene, CDR1 is MNHEY and CDR2 is SMNVEV (reference sequence). CDR3 residues: CASTRQALTDTQYF. In nucleotides, the CDR3 is TGTGCCAGCACGAGACAGGCTCTCACAGATACGCAGTATTTT.

The chain combines TRBV7-3 with TRBJ2-3; TRBD2 matches at 7 bases. CDR3 length: 16 amino acids. Trimming cost V 5 bases and J 1 base; bases outside gene matches: 9. Germline V gene sequence: CDR1 SGHTA, CDR2 FQGTGA. The CDR3 bases are TGTGCCAGCAGCCCCTCTGGCGGGAGCGGCACAGATACGCAGTATTTT. This encodes CASSPSGGSGTDTQYF.

The chain uses TRBV27 and TRBJ2-1, with 9 bases matching TRBD2. J lost 0 bases, V lost 10 bases, and 4 bases had no gene match. The CDR3 length is 14 residues. Germline V gene lookup returns CDR1 MNHEY and CDR2 SMNVEV (reference sequence). As DNA, the CDR3 is TGTGCCACTTTAGCGGGGGTCTCCTACAATGAGCAGTTCTTC. This gives the protein CATLAGVSYNEQFF.